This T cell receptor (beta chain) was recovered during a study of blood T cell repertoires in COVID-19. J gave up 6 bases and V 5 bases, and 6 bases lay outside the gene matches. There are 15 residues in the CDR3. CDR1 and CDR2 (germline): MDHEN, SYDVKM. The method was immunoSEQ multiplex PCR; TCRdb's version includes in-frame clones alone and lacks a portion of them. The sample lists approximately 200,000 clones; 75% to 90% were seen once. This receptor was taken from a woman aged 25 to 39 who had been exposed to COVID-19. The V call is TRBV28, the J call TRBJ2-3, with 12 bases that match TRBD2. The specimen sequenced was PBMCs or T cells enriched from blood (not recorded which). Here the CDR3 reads CASSLAGGGVDTQYF. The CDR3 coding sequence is TGTGCCAGCAGTCTAGCGGGGGGGGGAGTTGATACGCAGTATTTT. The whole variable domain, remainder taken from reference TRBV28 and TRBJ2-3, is DVKVTQSSRYLVKRTGEKVFLECVQDMDHENMFWYRQDPGLGLRLIYFSYDVKMKEKGDIPEGYSVSREKKERFSLILESASTNQTSMYLCASSLAGGGVDTQYFGPGTRLTVL.